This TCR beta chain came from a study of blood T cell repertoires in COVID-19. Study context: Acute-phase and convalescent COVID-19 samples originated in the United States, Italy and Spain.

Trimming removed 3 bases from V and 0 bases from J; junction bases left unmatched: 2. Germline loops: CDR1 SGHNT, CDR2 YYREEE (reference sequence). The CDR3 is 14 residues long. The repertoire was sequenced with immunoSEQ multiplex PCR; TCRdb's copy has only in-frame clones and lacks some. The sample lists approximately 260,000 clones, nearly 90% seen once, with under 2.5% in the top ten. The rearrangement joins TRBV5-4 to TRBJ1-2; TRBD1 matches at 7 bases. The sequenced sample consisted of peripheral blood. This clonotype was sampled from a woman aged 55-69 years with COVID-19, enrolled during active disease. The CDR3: CASSSGTANYGYTF. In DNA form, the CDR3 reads TGTGCCAGCAGCTCCGGGACAGCTAACTATGGCTACACCTTC.